Following are 6 T cell receptor beta chains from one sample sequenced in a study of blood T cell repertoires in COVID-19. Repertoires were generated with immunoSEQ multiplex PCR, while TCRdb's copy carries only in-frame clones and drops some. The repertoire includes some 200,000 clones, around nine tenths of them detected once, and about a sixth sits in the top ten. The sequencing sample was made of peripheral blood. These receptors were obtained from a man aged 50 to 59 with COVID-19, enrolled during active disease.

This chain joins TRBV5-1 and TRBJ2-5; 8 nucleotides align to TRBD1. V lost 4 bases to trimming and J lost 2 bases; unmatched junction nucleotides: 4. Germline CDR1 and CDR2: SGHRS and YFSETQ. The CDR3 spans 14 residues. The CDR3 sequence is CASSHGQGQETQYF. DNA of the CDR3: TGCGCCAGCAGCCACGGACAGGGTCAAGAGACCCAGTACTTC.

The sample holds one count of this clone. CDR3 DNA sequence: TGTGCCAGCAGTAAAAGGACTAGCGGGATAGGAGAGACCCAGTACTTC. It is translated as CASSKRTSGIGETQYF. The V gene is TRBV27, the J gene TRBJ2-5, with TRBD2 matching 12 bases. Germline-derived CDR1 and CDR2 are MNHEY and SMNVEV (reference sequence). This CDR3 region has 16 residues. The V and J ends lost 5 bases and 4 bases, in that order; junction bases with no gene match: 8.

The chain couples TRBV2 to TRBJ2-3; 9 bases match TRBD1. V dropped 7 bases and J dropped 1; count of bases not matched to a gene: 9. Germline-derived CDR1 and CDR2 are SNHLY and FYNNEI. The CDR3 sequence is 16 residues long. The CDR3 reads CASTADRGSGTDTQYF. CDR3 bases: TGTGCCAGCACGGCGGACAGGGGATCTGGCACAGATACGCAGTATTTT.

The chain carries TRBV18 and TRBJ2-5; D call uncertain. The germline CDR1 and CDR2 sequences are KGHSH and LQKENI. The V end was cut by 6 bases, the J end by 5 bases, with 13 bases between. The CDR3 has 13 residues. In DNA form, the CDR3 reads TGTGCCAGCTCCTTAGAGTACTCGGAGACCCAGTACTTC. Protein product: CASSLEYSETQYF.

The rearrangement links TRBV5-1 to TRBJ2-7; 10 nucleotides align to TRBD1. This CDR3 comprises 15 residues. Germline trimming cut 3 bases from V and 5 bases from J; bases unmatched to any gene: 8. The V gene's germline CDR1 is SGHRS and CDR2 YFSETQ. The CDR3 sequence is CASSSEGTGVNEQYF. The CDR3 DNA follows: TGCGCCAGCAGCTCAGAAGGGACAGGGGTCAACGAGCAGTACTTC.

This clone was recorded a few times. The chain couples TRBV24-1 to TRBJ1-1, with 8 bases that match TRBD1. Germline-derived CDR1 and CDR2 are KGHDR and SFDVKD. V was pared by 5 bases and J by 4 bases, with 20 bases of the junction left unmatched. The CDR3 length is 19 residues. Here the CDR3 reads CATSAPGQGKVLGVTEAFF. The CDR3 DNA reads TGTGCCACCAGTGCCCCCGGACAGGGAAAGGTTTTGGGGGTCACTGAAGCTTTCTTT.